The 24 T cell receptor beta chains below all came from one sample that was sequenced in a study of blood T cells in healthy people across ages. Primed by a sample-barcoded 5' primer and a J-beta primer mix, a second PCR proceeded for 7 to 11 cycles. TCRdb recomputed calls from the 5' RACE reads with MiXCR, one row per CDR3 protein. The table includes roughly 1,800,000 distinct CDR3 sequences, around 50% detected once. Sequencing used blood. Source of these receptors: a woman aged 40 to 50 in good health.

The chain is built from TRBV20-1 and TRBJ2-6; D ambiguous. Germline loops: CDR1 DFQATT, CDR2 SNEGSKA (reference sequence). The CDR3 runs 19 residues. V was trimmed by 6 bases and J by 2 bases, leaving 26 bases between them. CDR3 residues: CSAPTFGPPFVAGANVLTF. The CDR3 DNA reads as TGCAGTGCCCCAACGTTCGGGCCCCCGTTTGTAGCTGGGGCCAACGTCCTGACTTTC.

The chain links TRBV13 to TRBJ2-1; D is uncertain. Germline lookup yields CDR1 PRHDT and CDR2 FYEKMQ (reference sequence). V dropped 1 base and J dropped 6 bases, with 16 bases sitting between them. This CDR3 is 16 amino acids long. Here the CDR3 DNA reads TGTGCCAGCAGCTTAGATCCAGGCTCTTTTATCAATGAGCAGTTCTTC. As protein: CASSLDPGSFINEQFF.

The chain carries TRBV10-3 and TRBJ2-4, with 7 bases matching TRBD1. The end of the DNA fits TRBJ2-7 better, so the J call may be wrong. The CDR3 is 13 amino acids. Germline V lookup: CDR1 ENHRY, CDR2 SYGVKD. The CDR3 nucleotides read TGTGCCATCAGTGAGAAGACAGGGAGCGAGCAGTACTTC. Protein: CAISEKTGSEQYF.

This clonotype has a handful of counts. The junction and the germline gene differ at one end; a read error may be behind it. The V call is TRBV4-1, the J call TRBJ2-7; D might be TRBD2 (5 bases). This CDR3 contains 11 residues. Germline V gene sequence: CDR1 MGHRA, CDR2 YSYEKL. CDR3 loop: CASSHSGEQYF. The CDR3 nucleotides read TGTGCCAGCAGCCATTCGGGGGAGCAGTACTTC.

This chain links TRBV6-1 with TRBJ1-1, with TRBD1 identical over 9 bases. CDR1 is MNHNS, CDR2 SASEGT, per germline. The V and J ends lost 9 bases and 3 bases, in that order; junction bases with no gene match: 8. The CDR3 is made up of 14 amino acids. CDR3 sequence: CASGTGPWDTEAFF. As DNA, the CDR3 is TGTGCCAGTGGGACAGGGCCCTGGGACACTGAAGCTTTCTTT.

This clonotype has a single count. The CDR3 spells CASSPPGGRDTQYF. In DNA form, the CDR3 reads TGTGCCAGCAGTCCCCCCGGCGGGCGGGATACGCAGTATTTT. The rearrangement uses TRBV27 and TRBJ2-3, with D tentatively TRBD2 (5 bases). Germline V gene data show CDR1 as MNHEY and CDR2 as SMNVEV (reference sequence). V was pared by 5 bases and J by 6 bases, with 15 bases between. CDR3 size: 14 residues.

A single count supports this clonotype. The junction does not match germline at one end; this may be a read error. The V call is TRBV2, the J call TRBJ2-6; 9 bases agree with TRBD1. Germline V lookup: CDR1 SNHLY, CDR2 FYNNEI. This CDR3 has 18 amino acids. CDR3 DNA sequence: TGTGCCAGCAGTGGGGGACAGGGAAAACAATCTGGGGCCAACGCCCTGACTTTC. Amino acid sequence: CASSGGQGKQSGANALTF.

The table lists this clonotype with a count of one. The genes are TRBV24-1 and TRBJ1-2, with TRBD1 matching over 9 bases. The CDR3 runs to 15 residues. CDR1 and CDR2 from the germline V gene are KGHDR and SFDVKD. V trimming: 3 bases; J trimming: 6 bases; junction bases outside the gene matches: 7. The CDR3 reads CATSDRTGVDDGYTF. Here the CDR3 DNA reads TGTGCCACCAGTGATCGGACAGGGGTAGACGATGGCTACACCTTC.

The V call is TRBV5-3, the J call TRBJ2-7; the D gene could be TRBD1 or TRBD2 (6 bases each). TRBV5-3 is known as an ORF, though its function is uncertain. CDR3 length equals 15 residues. Deletions cut 1 base from V and 2 bases from J, with 13 bases between. The chain's CDR3 is CARSLKWGATYEQYF. As DNA, the CDR3 is TGTGCCAGAAGCTTGAAGTGGGGGGCTACCTACGAGCAGTACTTC.

The gene calls are TRBV6-1 and TRBJ1-1; D is uncertain. The CDR3 loop spans 17 amino acids. The V end lost 1 base, the J end lost 4 bases, and 19 bases lay between the germline ends. The germline V gene encodes CDR1 MNHNS and CDR2 SASEGT. The CDR3 nucleotides read TGTGCCAGCAGTGAAGGGAAGGTTTCAGGCGCGCTCACTGAAGCTTTCTTT. Translation gives CASSEGKVSGALTEAFF.

This clonotype is a singleton in its sample. CDR3 nucleotide sequence: TGCGCCAGCAGCCACGGGACAGCACCAGATACGCAGTATTTT. Protein sequence: CASSHGTAPDTQYF. The rearrangement links TRBV4-1 to TRBJ2-3; TRBD1 matches at 7 bases. Germline assignment: CDR1 MGHRA and CDR2 YSYEKL. The junction had 4 bases not matched to a gene; V was cut back by 3 bases and J by 4 bases. The CDR3 loop spans 14 amino acids.

V usage is TRBV29-1 and J usage is TRBJ2-2; 9 bases align to TRBD1. This CDR3 has 12 amino acids. The germline V gene encodes CDR1 SQVTM and CDR2 ANQGSEA. The V gene end was trimmed by 6 bases and the J gene end by 6 bases; junction bases not matched to a gene: 2. Here the CDR3 reads CSVGQGPGELFF. The CDR3, as DNA: TGCAGCGTGGGACAGGGACCCGGGGAGCTGTTTTTT.

The chain combines TRBV7-9 with TRBJ2-7, with 7 bases aligning to TRBD1. This CDR3 is built from 13 residues. The V gene's germline CDR1 is SEHNR and CDR2 FQNEAQ (reference sequence). V gave up 8 bases and J gave up 3 bases; unmatched junction bases: 7. The CDR3 region has the DNA TGTGCCAGCGGAAAACAGGGGCGCTACGAGCAGTACTTC. It codes for CASGKQGRYEQYF.

The chain uses TRBV27 and TRBJ1-1; D is undetermined. CDR1 MNHEY and CDR2 SMNVEV come from the germline V gene (reference sequence). The CDR3 sequence is 15 residues long. V gave up 4 bases and J gave up 4 bases, with 16 bases separating them. CDR3 DNA sequence: TGTGCCAGCAGTTCGATAATCGCCGGCGGCACTGAAGCTTTCTTT. Protein product: CASSSIIAGGTEAFF.

The chain carries TRBV9 and TRBJ2-1, with 13 bases that match TRBD2. CDR1 and CDR2 from the germline V gene are SGDLS and YYNGEE. V shed 4 bases, J shed 8 bases, and the junction held 6 bases outside the gene matches. The CDR3 totals 15 residues. CDR3 coding DNA: TGTGCCAGCAGCCCTTACGGGACTAGCGGGGATGAGCAGTTCTTC. Amino acids: CASSPYGTSGDEQFF. Based on the CDR3 plus reference TRBV9 and TRBJ2-1, the full variable domain is DSGVTQTPKHLITATGQRVTLRCSPRSGDLSVYWYQQSLDQGLQFLIQYYNGEERAKGNILERFSAQQFPDLHSELNLSSLELGDSALYFCASSPYGTSGDEQFFGPGTRLTVL.

J is TRBJ2-5 and V is TRBV7-8, with 14 bases aligning to TRBD2. The DNA end favors TRBJ2-7, so the J call may be wrong. CDR3 length equals 15 residues. Germline V gene sequence: CDR1 SGHVS, CDR2 FQNEAQ. The CDR3 spells CASSSRLAGGHEQYF. CDR3 nucleotides: TGTGCCAGCAGCTCCCGACTAGCGGGGGGGCACGAGCAGTACTTC.

The chain carries TRBV6-5 and TRBJ1-1, with a weak D call TRBD1 (6 bases). The germline V and J ends were trimmed by 2 bases and 0 bases, with 16 bases remaining between them. This CDR3 has 17 amino acids. The V gene's germline CDR1 is MNHEY and CDR2 SVGAGI. The CDR3 loop is CASSYRGRNPMNTEAFF. The DNA for the CDR3 is TGTGCCAGCAGTTACCGGGGGCGAAATCCCATGAACACTGAAGCTTTCTTT.

The chain is built from TRBV12-3 or TRBV12-4 and TRBJ2-7; tentative D call: TRBD2 (7 bases). Judging by the DNA end, TRBJ2-5 fits better; the J call may be wrong. This CDR3 region has 16 residues. The CDR3 sequence is CASSLNLAGAQETQYF. The CDR3 bases are TGTGCCAGCAGTTTAAATTTGGCGGGGGCCCAAGAGACCCAGTACTTC.

This clonotype occurred a few times. This chain joins TRBV12-3 or TRBV12-4 and TRBJ2-5; D ambiguous. The CDR3 totals 14 residues. V was shortened by 6 bases and J by 1 base, with 12 bases between the two germline ends. Written as DNA, the CDR3 is TGTGCCAGCAGCCGTGACCCACGCCAAGAGACCCAGTACTTC. The encoded protein is CASSRDPRQETQYF.

This chain links TRBV7-3 with TRBJ2-7; D gene unclear. The CDR3 runs to 13 residues. The V end was cut by 0 bases, the J end by 7 bases, with 10 bases between. Germline V CDR1 and CDR2: SGHTA, FQGTGA. CDR3 DNA: TGTGCCAGCAGCTTAACGTGGGCCGAGGAGCAGTACTTC. Translated: CASSLTWAEEQYF.

J is TRBJ2-6 and V is TRBV24-1; the D call may be TRBD1 or TRBD2 (5 bases each). Germline CDR1 reads KGHDR; CDR2 reads SFDVKD. V was cut by 2 bases and J by 2 bases, with 12 bases left in between. The CDR3 totals 17 residues. The CDR3 DNA is TGTGCCACCAGTGATTGGGCAGGGACCCCTGGGGCCAACGTCCTGACTTTC. Amino acids: CATSDWAGTPGANVLTF.

This clonotype was counted between two and nine times. The chain has TRBV4-3 and TRBJ2-6, with 11 nucleotides matching TRBD1. CDR3 length: 20 residues. The trim removed 0 bases at V and 1 base at J, leaving 8 bases unmatched. Germline V gives CDR1 LGHNA, CDR2 YSLEER. CDR3 nucleotides: TGCGCCAGCAGCCAAGAAGGGGACAGGGGGGCCCTTTCTGGGGCCAACGTCCTGACTTTC. This gives the protein CASSQEGDRGALSGANVLTF.

This clonotype was detected only a few times. The genes are TRBV20-1 and TRBJ2-7; 8 bases align to TRBD1. The CDR3 totals 15 residues. CDR1 and CDR2 from the germline V gene are DFQATT and SNEGSKA (reference sequence). Losses at the gene ends were 0 bases for V and 1 base for J; bases not matched to a gene: 5. The CDR3 loop reads CSARDGRGHSYEQYF. The CDR3 DNA reads TGCAGTGCTAGAGATGGCAGGGGGCATTCCTACGAGCAGTACTTC.

V usage is TRBV5-1 and J usage is TRBJ1-2; D remains unclear. This CDR3 region has 15 residues. Germline loops: CDR1 SGHRS, CDR2 YFSETQ. The ends were cut back, 0 bases at V and 0 bases at J, with 9 bases in the middle. This CDR3 reads CASSLGEIANYGYTF. In DNA, the CDR3 is TGCGCCAGCAGCTTGGGCGAGATAGCTAACTATGGCTACACCTTC.